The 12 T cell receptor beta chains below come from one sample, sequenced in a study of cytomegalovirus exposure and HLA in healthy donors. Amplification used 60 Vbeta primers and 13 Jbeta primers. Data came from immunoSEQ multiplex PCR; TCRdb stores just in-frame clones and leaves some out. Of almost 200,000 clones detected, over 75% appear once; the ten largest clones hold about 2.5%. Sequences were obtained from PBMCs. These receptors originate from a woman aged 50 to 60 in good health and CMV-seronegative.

CDR3 amino acids: CASSFTGPNEQYF. In DNA, the CDR3 is TGCGCCAGCAGCTTTACAGGGCCCAACGAGCAGTACTTC. This chain uses TRBV5-1 with TRBJ2-7; maybe TRBD1 (6 bases). The CDR3 runs 13 residues. Germline V CDR1 and CDR2: SGHRS, YFSETQ. Trimming cost V 2 bases and J 5 bases, with 11 bases left between them. Combining the CDR3 with reference TRBV5-1 and TRBJ2-7 gives the whole variable domain KAGVTQTPRYLIKTRGQQVTLSCSPISGHRSVSWYQQTPGQGLQFLFEYFSETQRNKGNFPGRFSGRQFSNSRSEMNVSTLELGDSALYLCASSFTGPNEQYFGPGTRLTVT.

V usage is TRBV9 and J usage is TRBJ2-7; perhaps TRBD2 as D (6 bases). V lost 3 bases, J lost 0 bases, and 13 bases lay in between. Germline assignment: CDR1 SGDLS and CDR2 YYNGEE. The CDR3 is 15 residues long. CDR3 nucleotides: TGTGCCAGCAGCGAGGGCGGGACCCTCTCCTACGAGCAGTACTTC. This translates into CASSEGGTLSYEQYF.

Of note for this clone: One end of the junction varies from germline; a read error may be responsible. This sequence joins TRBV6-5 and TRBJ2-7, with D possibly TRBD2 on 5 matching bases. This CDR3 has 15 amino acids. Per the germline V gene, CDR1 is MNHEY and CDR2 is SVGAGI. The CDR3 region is CASSYSPVATYGQYF. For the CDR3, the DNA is TGTGCCAGCAGTTACTCCCCAGTAGCGACCTACGGGCAGTACTTC.

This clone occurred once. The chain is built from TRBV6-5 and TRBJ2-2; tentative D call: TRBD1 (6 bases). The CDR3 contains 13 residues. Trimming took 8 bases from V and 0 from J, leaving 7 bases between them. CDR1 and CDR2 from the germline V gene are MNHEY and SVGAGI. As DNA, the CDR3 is TGTGCCAGCCGGACAGCGAACACCGGGGAGCTGTTTTTT. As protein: CASRTANTGELFF.

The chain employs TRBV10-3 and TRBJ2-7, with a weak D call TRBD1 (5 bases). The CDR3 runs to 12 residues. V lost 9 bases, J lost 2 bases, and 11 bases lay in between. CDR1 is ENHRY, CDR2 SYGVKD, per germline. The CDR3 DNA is TGTGCCATTGGGGCCTTAACCTACGAGCAGTACTTC. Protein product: CAIGALTYEQYF.

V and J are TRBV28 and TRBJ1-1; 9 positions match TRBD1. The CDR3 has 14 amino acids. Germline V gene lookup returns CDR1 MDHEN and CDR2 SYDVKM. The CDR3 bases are TGTGTCTCAATCGGGACAGGGCAGAACACTGAAGCTTTCTTT. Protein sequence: CVSIGTGQNTEAFF. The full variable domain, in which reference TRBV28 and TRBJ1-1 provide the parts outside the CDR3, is DVKVTQSSRYLVKRTGEKVFLECVQDMDHENMFWYRQDPGLGLRLIYFSYDVKMKEKGDIPEGYSVSREKKERFSLILESASTNQTSMYLCVSIGTGQNTEAFFGQGTRLTVV.

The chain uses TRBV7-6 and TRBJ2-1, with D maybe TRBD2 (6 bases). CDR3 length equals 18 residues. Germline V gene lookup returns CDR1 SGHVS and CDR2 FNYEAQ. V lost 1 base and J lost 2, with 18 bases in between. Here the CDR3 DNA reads TGTGCCAGCAGCTTAGTACCGGCGGGGCGGGCCACCTACAATGAGCAGTTCTTC. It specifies CASSLVPAGRATYNEQFF.

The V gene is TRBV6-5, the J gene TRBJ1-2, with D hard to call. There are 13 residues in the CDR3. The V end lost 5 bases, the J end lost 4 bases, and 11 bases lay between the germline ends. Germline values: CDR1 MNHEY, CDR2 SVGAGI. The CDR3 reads CASSPWEGYGYTF. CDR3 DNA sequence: TGTGCCAGCAGTCCTTGGGAGGGCTATGGCTACACCTTC.

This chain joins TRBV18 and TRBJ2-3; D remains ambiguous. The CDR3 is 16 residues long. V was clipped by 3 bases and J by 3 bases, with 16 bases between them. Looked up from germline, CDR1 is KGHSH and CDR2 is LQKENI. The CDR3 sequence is CASSPLRSSRTDTQYF. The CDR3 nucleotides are TGTGCCAGCTCACCGTTGCGATCAAGCCGTACAGATACGCAGTATTTT. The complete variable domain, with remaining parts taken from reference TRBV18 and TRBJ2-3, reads NAGVMQNPRHLVRRRGQEARLRCSPMKGHSHVYWYRQLPEEGLKFMVYLQKENIIDESGMPKERFSAEFPKEGPSILRIQQVVRGDSAAYFCASSPLRSSRTDTQYFGPGTRLTVL.

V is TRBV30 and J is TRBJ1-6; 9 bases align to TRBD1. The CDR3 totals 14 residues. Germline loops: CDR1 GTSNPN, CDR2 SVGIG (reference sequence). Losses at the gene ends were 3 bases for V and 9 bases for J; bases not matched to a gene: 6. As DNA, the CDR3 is TGTGCCTGGAGGAAGGACAGGGGCGCTTCACCCCTCCACTTT. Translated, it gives CAWRKDRGASPLHF. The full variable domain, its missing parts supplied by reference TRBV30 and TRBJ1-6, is SQTIHQWPATLVQPVGSPLSLECTVEGTSNPNLYWYRQAAGRGLQLLFYSVGIGQISSEVPQNLSASRPQDRQFILSSKKLLLSDSGFYLCAWRKDRGASPLHFGNGTRLTVT.

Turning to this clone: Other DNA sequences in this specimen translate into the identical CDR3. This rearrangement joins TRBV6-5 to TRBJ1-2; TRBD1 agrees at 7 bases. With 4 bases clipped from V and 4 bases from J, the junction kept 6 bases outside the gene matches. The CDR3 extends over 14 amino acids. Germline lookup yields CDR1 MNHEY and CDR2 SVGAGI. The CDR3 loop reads CASSSDRAGYGYTF. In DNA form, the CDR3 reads TGTGCCAGCAGTTCCGACAGGGCAGGCTATGGCTACACCTTC.

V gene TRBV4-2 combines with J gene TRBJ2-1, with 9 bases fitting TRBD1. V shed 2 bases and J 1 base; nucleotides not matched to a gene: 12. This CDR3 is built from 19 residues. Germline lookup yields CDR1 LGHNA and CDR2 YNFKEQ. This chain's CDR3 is CASSQTISGTGSSYNEQFF. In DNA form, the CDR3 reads TGTGCCAGCAGCCAAACAATTTCCGGGACAGGGTCTTCCTACAATGAGCAGTTCTTC.